These 6 T cell receptor beta chains share one sample of origin, sequenced in a study of tumor-infiltrating lymphocytes in oesophageal squamous cell carcinoma. TCRdb independently ran MiXCR on the PCR reads; one entry per CDR3 protein. The sample lists about 11,000 distinct CDR3 sequences; around 50% were seen once. Material: esophageal tumor tissue. The receptors derive from a male donor with esophageal squamous cell carcinoma.

The rearrangement uses TRBV6-1 and TRBJ2-1; 9 bases line up with TRBD1. Germline CDR1 is MNHNS and CDR2 is SASEGT. Trimming at V came to 7 bases and at J to 7 bases, leaving 8 bases not matched to a gene. This CDR3 contains 14 residues. The CDR3 loop reads CASTPGQGLNEQFF. The DNA of the CDR3 is TGTGCCAGCACCCCAGGACAGGGGTTAAATGAGCAGTTCTTC.

In its sample, this clonotype was seen many times. The chain joins TRBV18 to TRBJ2-7, with a possible D match to TRBD1 (6 bases). The CDR3 is 16 residues long. Germline CDR1 KGHSH, CDR2 LQKENI. Between the trimmed V and J ends, which lost 5 bases and 6 bases, there was a span of 23 bases. The CDR3 nucleotides are TGTGCCAGCTCATCCGGGTTCCCGGGACAAGGTGCCGAGCAGTACTTC. This translates into CASSSGFPGQGAEQYF.

The chain recombines TRBV4-1 with TRBJ2-4; D perhaps matches TRBD2 (6 bases). TRBJ2-7 matches the DNA end more closely, so the J call is doubtful. This CDR3 is 16 amino acids long. Germline V gives CDR1 MGHRA, CDR2 YSYEKL. The CDR3 DNA follows: TGCGCCAGCAGCCAAGTTTTAGGGAGGTTTGGCTACGAGCAGTACTTC. The encoded protein is CASSQVLGRFGYEQYF.

The chain employs TRBV7-3 and TRBJ2-5; 11 bases are a match to TRBD1. The DNA end favors TRBJ2-2, so the J call may be wrong. The CDR3 spans 17 residues. Germline V gene data show CDR1 as SGHTA and CDR2 as FQGTGA. The CDR3 DNA reads TGTGCCAGCAGCTTAACTGGACAGGGGGCATATACCGGGGAGCTGTTTTTT. Its protein is CASSLTGQGAYTGELFF.

The V call is TRBV7-4, the J call TRBJ1-2; tentative D call: TRBD1 (6 bases). V lost 0 bases and J lost 8, with 10 bases in between. The CDR3 length is 13 residues. The germline gives CDR1 SGHVT, CDR2 SQSDAQ. The CDR3 reads CASSLAYRAGYTF. DNA for the CDR3: TGTGCCAGCAGCTTAGCCTACAGGGCGGGCTACACCTTC.

This chain joins TRBV27 and TRBJ1-2; D ambiguous. Looked up from germline, CDR1 is MNHEY and CDR2 is SMNVEV (reference sequence). The ends were cut back, 7 bases at V and 3 bases at J, with 15 bases in the middle. This CDR3 is built from 14 residues. CDR3 region: CASNPTPEDYGYTF. The CDR3 bases are TGTGCCAGCAATCCAACACCGGAGGACTATGGCTACACCTTC.